Listed below are T cell receptor beta chains from one sample, sequenced in a study of OX40 agonist ivuxolimab in advanced cancers. The protocol was immunoSEQ multiplex PCR, while the TCRdb copy is restricted to in-frame clones and leaves out a portion. The sample records approximately 38,000 clones, 65% to 85% being singletons. Source: CD4+ or CD8+ T cells sorted from blood, taken in a trial of the OX40 agonist ivuxolimab. These receptors were obtained from an adult with an advanced solid tumor such as melanoma, head and neck, liver or kidney cancer. CDR3s include the opening cysteine and the closing phenylalanine or tryptophan. A D gene is named only where the DNA matches it firmly. Clone size is not always given. Where it is, it says once, few, many or a class for expanded clones.

D gene	J gene	V gene	clone size	CDR3 protein	CDR3 DNA
TRBD1	TRBJ2-7	TRBV18	NA	CASSRLSGGRRAYEQYF	TGTGCCAGCTCTCGCTTGTCAGGGGGCCGCCGGGCCTACGAGCAGTACTTC
TRBD2	TRBJ2-1	TRBV5-1	NA	CASSFLAGVNEQFF	TGCGCCAGCAGCTTCCTAGCGGGAGTGAATGAGCAGTTCTTC
NA	TRBJ1-1	TRBV5-1	NA	CASSLRRNTEAFF	TGCGCCAGCAGCTTGCGGCGGAACACTGAAGCTTTCTTT
TRBD1	TRBJ1-5	TRBV6-6	NA	CASSSGTGQPQHF	TGTGCCAGCAGTTCCGGGACAGGGCAGCCCCAGCATTTT
NA	TRBJ2-7	TRBV28	once	CASSLWQRGPYEQYF	TGTGCCAGCAGTTTATGGCAAAGGGGACCCTACGAGCAGTACTTC
NA	TRBJ2-2	TRBV7-6	NA	CASSWNTGELFF	TGTGCCAGCAGCTGGAATACCGGGGAGCTGTTTTTT
NA	TRBJ1-1	TRBV5-1	NA	CASSPGVGTEAFF	TGCGCCAGCAGCCCGGGGGTGGGGACTGAAGCTTTCTTT
TRBD1	TRBJ1-3	TRBV7-9	few	CASRRDRVKSGNTIYF	TGTGCCAGCAGACGGGACAGGGTGAAGTCTGGAAACACCATATATTTT
NA	TRBJ1-2	TRBV11-1	NA	CASSPSDAEEFYGYTF	TGTGCCAGCAGCCCCTCGGACGCTGAAGAGTTCTATGGCTACACCTTC
NA	TRBJ1-2	TRBV9	few	CASSVDTKYGYTF	TGTGCCAGCAGCGTAGATACCAAGTATGGCTACACCTTC
NA	TRBJ2-3	TRBV5-1	NA	CASSVGTGDYTDTQYF	TGCGCCAGCAGCGTGGGAACAGGGGACTACACAGATACGCAGTATTTT
NA	TRBJ2-7	TRBV11-2	NA	CASSLGRSGHEQYF	TGTGCCAGCAGCTTAGGGCGGTCAGGCCACGAGCAGTACTTC
NA	TRBJ2-5	TRBV11-2	NA	CASSLDPGRADQYF	TGTGCCAGCAGCTTAGATCCGGGCAGGGCAGACCAGTACTTC
NA	TRBJ2-3	TRBV5-6	once	CASSSTRGPDTQYF	TGTGCCAGCAGCTCAACACGGGGCCCAGATACGCAGTATTTT
TRBD1	TRBJ2-7	TRBV19	once	CASSPTGGFHEQYF	TGTGCCAGTAGTCCTACAGGGGGTTTCCACGAGCAGTACTTC
TRBD1	TRBJ2-7	TRBV6-5	NA	CASSRDSFYEQYF	TGTGCCAGCAGCCGGGACAGTTTCTACGAGCAGTACTTC
NA	TRBJ2-7	TRBV11-1	NA	CASSFRGDYEQYF	TGTGCCAGCAGCTTCCGCGGGGACTACGAGCAGTACTTC
TRBD2	TRBJ2-1	TRBV6-5	NA	CASSSLGGVNNEQFF	TGTGCCAGCAGCTCCCTTGGGGGGGTAAACAATGAGCAGTTCTTC
NA	TRBJ1-5	TRBV5-1	NA	CASSPDSSQPQHF	TGCGCCAGCAGCCCCGACAGTTCCCAGCCCCAGCATTTT
NA	TRBJ1-5	TRBV7-3	few	CASSPSRFQPQHF	TGTGCCAGCAGCCCTTCACGTTTTCAGCCCCAGCATTTT
TRBD1	TRBJ1-5	TRBV28	few	CASSTAGQGEQPQHF	TGTGCCAGCAGTACCGCCGGACAGGGCGAACAGCCCCAGCATTTT